The present entry profiles one TCR beta chain with its context. Its specificity is not known. TCRdb keeps only in-frame clones here, not all; method: immunoSEQ multiplex PCR. The table has about 99,000 clones, 91% seen once. This sample is part of a study of T cell responses to AZD1222 COVID-19 vaccine. Study results and caveats: Seropositive AZD1222 recipients at baseline numbered only 5 to 7. Epitopes outside B.1.351 and B.1.1.7 mutated regions reportedly drew nearly half of spike TCRs. Spike-specific TCR repertoires showed rising breadth and depth after two AZD1222 doses.

Combined were second doses at about 4 or about 12 weeks. The sample was peripheral blood, taken 28 days after the second AZD1222 dose. The sequence came from an adult who received the AZD1222 COVID-19 vaccine.

The CDR3 DNA reads as TGTGCCAGCAGCCCCGGAGCGGGACACTACGAGCAGTACTTC. This gives the protein CASSPGAGHYEQYF. V and J are TRBV7-7 and TRBJ2-7; possibly TRBD2 for D (7 bases). The CDR3 is 14 residues long. Deletions cut 5 bases from V and 3 bases from J, with 14 bases between. Looked up from germline, CDR1 is SSHAT and CDR2 is FNYEAQ (reference sequence).